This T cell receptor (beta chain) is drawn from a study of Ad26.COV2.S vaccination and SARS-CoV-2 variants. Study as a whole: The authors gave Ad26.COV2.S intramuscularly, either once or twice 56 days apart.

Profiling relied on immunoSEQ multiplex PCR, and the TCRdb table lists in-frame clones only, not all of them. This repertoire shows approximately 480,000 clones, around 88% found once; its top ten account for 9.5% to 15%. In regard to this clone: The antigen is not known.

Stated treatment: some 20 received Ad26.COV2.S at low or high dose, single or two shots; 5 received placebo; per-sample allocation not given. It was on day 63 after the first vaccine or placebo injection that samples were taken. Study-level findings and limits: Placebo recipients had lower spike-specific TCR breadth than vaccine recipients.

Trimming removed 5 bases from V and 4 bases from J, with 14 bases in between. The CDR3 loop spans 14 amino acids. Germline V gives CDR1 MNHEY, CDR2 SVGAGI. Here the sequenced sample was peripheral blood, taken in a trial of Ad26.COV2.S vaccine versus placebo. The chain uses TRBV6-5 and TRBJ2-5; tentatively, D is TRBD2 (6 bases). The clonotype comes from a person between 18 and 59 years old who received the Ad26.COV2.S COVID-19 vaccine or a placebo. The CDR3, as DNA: TGTGCCAGCAGTACCAGGGTCGGGGGAGAGACCCAGTACTTC. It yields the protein CASSTRVGGETQYF.